Listed below are T cell receptor beta chains from one sample, sequenced in a study of spatial heterogeneity in lung cancer. One entry per CDR3 protein results from TCRdb running MiXCR on the 5' RACE reads. The sample holds over 10,000 distinct CDR3 sequences, approximately 15% seen once. The specimen comprised PBMCs, sampled at surgery. These receptors originate from a male donor with early-stage non-small cell lung cancer. CDR3s include the opening cysteine and the closing phenylalanine or tryptophan.

TRBV15 CATSRVMGYEQYF
TRBV20-1 CSAKGLYNSPLHF
TRBV20-1 CSATVPGLAGIPTWEQYF
TRBV7-2 CASSQDGPLDTQYF
TRBV28 CASIDFGRVSSYEQYF
TRBV11-2 CASSLDSGDGGYTF
TRBV9 CASSVDVNNYGYTF
TRBV6-1 CASSGGDPQPQHF
TRBV14 CASSSGSLGEKLFF
TRBV6-2/TRBV6-3 CASGTGNNEQFF
TRBV29-1 CSVATGGFNQPQHF
TRBV24-1 CATSDLPDTQYF
TRBV11-2 CASSPIRGEQYF
TRBV5-1 CASSSDTPTGNTEAFF
TRBV11-2 CASSLMGLAGGNTQYF
TRBV2 CASTPGTSGSYEQYF
TRBV20-1 CSVELTDTQYF
TRBV18 CATRTSGYSYEQYF
TRBV20-1 CSAPRASGSQETQYF
TRBV14 CASSTTSGIYNEQFF
TRBV5-1 CASSLRGRSSYEQYF
TRBV28 CASSFRTGELFF
TRBV6-5 CASSPRLSRPNEKLFF
TRBV5-1 CASSFSQRPGTEAFF
TRBV12-3/TRBV12-4 CASSLVAASTDTQYF
TRBV5-1 CASSSNAGVGRGEQFF
TRBV18 CASSPRPAGYTDTQYF
TRBV3-1 CASSLQGWTEAFF
TRBV9 CASSVEPSGSYEQFF
TRBV27 CASSLGLAGTYEQYF
TRBV29-1 CSVVEGLAGVDTQYF
TRBV28 CASSLDRPGSGKRDF
TRBV6-6 CASSYWEGLSNQPQHF
TRBV20-1 CSARRQGGPDTQYF
TRBV12-3/TRBV12-4 CASSSNPTWTGGMQYF
TRBV27 CASSLSSRLEQFF
TRBV3-1 CASSRWDFDTSGNEQFF
TRBV12-3/TRBV12-4 CASSLWGAEAFF
TRBV11-2 CASSAQRGTTDTQYF
TRBV28 CASSLGLATDTQYF
TRBV20-1 CSARGRLAGTDTQYF
TRBV6-2/TRBV6-3 CASRLGTGGSNQPQHF
TRBV20-1 CSAREGPGGANVLTF
TRBV11-2 CTSSLNGNSNQPQHF
TRBV29-1 CSVEGDRSSYEQYF
TRBV2 CASSVRETQYF
TRBV28 CASSLGTSPNNEQFF
TRBV18 CASSPPSGNEQFF
TRBV9 CASSVEGHQRSEQFF
TRBV3-1 CASSQVGSGELFF
TRBV6-2/TRBV6-3 CASRGTPRKYEQYF
TRBV28 CASSSDWGGEQYF
TRBV5-6 CASSYDTAIEQFF
TRBV9 CASSVGDGLIQYF